Listed below are T cell receptor beta chains from one sample, sequenced in a study of identical twins. TCRdb used MiXCR to reprocess the 5' RACE reads, holding one entry per CDR3 protein. This sample has approximately 500,000 distinct CDR3 sequences, with roughly 26% found just once. This same sample was also part of a study on T cells expressing NK-cell markers.

Sequenced: CD4+ T cells sorted from blood. These receptors were collected from a woman between 18 and 29 years old in good health. CDR3s include the opening cysteine and the closing phenylalanine or tryptophan. Fields, in order: J gene, CDR3 length, V gene, CDR3 protein.

TRBJ1-2 | 15 | TRBV5-1 | CASSKGQGITDGYTF
TRBJ2-7 | 15 | TRBV18 | CASSSTGGDGYEQYF
TRBJ2-1 | 14 | TRBV13 | CASSRTGTNNEQFF
TRBJ2-3 | 18 | TRBV6-5 | CASSYPPFSGTSTDTQYF
TRBJ2-7 | 15 | TRBV20-1 | CSVHRGTSGRNEQYF
TRBJ2-1 | 12 | TRBV2 | CASSEGKLRVFF
TRBJ2-1 | 13 | TRBV15 | CATSNSGGNEQFF
TRBJ1-2 | 14 | TRBV29-1 | CSVADRMANYGYTF
TRBJ1-4 | 15 | TRBV20-1 | CSAPLKTGFNEKLFF
TRBJ2-1 | 13 | TRBV6-2/TRBV6-3 | CASSYFGIGEQFF
TRBJ1-5 | 14 | TRBV29-1 | CSVDAGTCNQPQHF
TRBJ1-2 | 12 | TRBV12-3/TRBV12-4 | CASGGQPGGYTF
TRBJ2-1 | 15 | TRBV7-2 | CASSLATSGANEQFF
TRBJ1-1 | 15 | TRBV5-1 | CASSRGQGARTEAFF
TRBJ2-3 | 14 | TRBV20-1 | CSALNLPTTDTQYF
TRBJ1-6 | 15 | TRBV5-1 | CASSLSGEIGSPLHF
TRBJ2-6 | 16 | TRBV3-1 | CASSPRGGSGANVLTF
TRBJ1-1 | 13 | TRBV11-2 | CASSFSRGGEAFF
TRBJ2-3 | 15 | TRBV10-3 | CATTLGQGGADTQYF
TRBJ2-1 | 11 | TRBV29-1 | CSVGSYNEQFF
TRBJ1-1 | 13 | TRBV20-1 | CSASLDRNTEAFF
TRBJ2-1 | 13 | TRBV20-1 | CSASIPGYNEQFF
TRBJ1-1 | 14 | TRBV6-2/TRBV6-3 | CASSYSNRGPEAFF
TRBJ2-2 | 14 | TRBV20-1 | CSARSGGNTGELFF
TRBJ1-1 | 13 | TRBV29-1 | CSATDSWDTEAFF
TRBJ2-3 | 16 | TRBV7-2 | CASSLVPLAGGDTQYF
TRBJ2-7 | 13 | TRBV29-1 | CSVELAGGYEQYF
TRBJ2-1 | 15 | TRBV4-3 | CASSQEISSYNEQFF
TRBJ2-7 | 14 | TRBV29-1 | CSVGRQGSIYEQYF
TRBJ2-1 | 16 | TRBV9 | CASSGRTSGRYNEQFF
TRBJ2-5 | 14 | TRBV12-3/TRBV12-4 | CASSLDRFQETQYF
TRBJ2-7 | 13 | TRBV15 | CATSRDLHYEQYF
TRBJ2-3 | 15 | TRBV5-1 | CASSLAAEFTDTQYF
TRBJ2-3 | 15 | TRBV5-1 | CASSEVSNPSDTQYF
TRBJ2-3 | 16 | TRBV20-1 | CSAREPGLAGSDTQYF
TRBJ2-2 | 15 | TRBV5-6 | CASSPRPGGPGELFF
TRBJ2-7 | 12 | TRBV20-1 | CSASLGGGGQYF
TRBJ2-1 | 13 | TRBV5-6 | CASSLVERNEQFF
TRBJ2-7 | 17 | TRBV7-9 | CASSLGSTSGVSYEQYF
TRBJ2-1 | 14 | TRBV5-1 | CASSSLTSWNEQFF
TRBJ2-2 | 14 | TRBV12-3/TRBV12-4 | CASSFRTKAGELFF
TRBJ1-1 | 13 | TRBV30 | CAWSVIQGSGAFF
TRBJ1-1 | 14 | TRBV29-1 | CSSGPGGESTEAFF
TRBJ2-3 | 14 | TRBV10-2 | CASRRAGYTDTQYF
TRBJ1-2 | 14 | TRBV5-6 | CASSLERTVGGYTF
TRBJ1-2 | 10 | TRBV20-1 | CSARAEGYTF
TRBJ1-1 | 13 | TRBV6-1 | CASSRRDGEEAFF
TRBJ2-3 | 15 | TRBV20-1 | CSAVPQRKSTDTQYF
TRBJ1-2 | 12 | TRBV12-3/TRBV12-4 | CASTEMGLGYTF
TRBJ2-1 | 20 | TRBV6-2/TRBV6-3 | CASSSPRDRGLSSSYNEQFF
TRBJ2-1 | 15 | TRBV12-3/TRBV12-4 | CASSLIGAPSVEQFF
TRBJ2-3 | 17 | TRBV4-2 | CASSQPRQGVGTDTQYF